This T cell receptor (beta chain) originates from a study of PD-1 blockade in classical Hodgkin lymphoma. Relapses following autologous stem cell transplantation were seen in all patients, with brentuximab vedotin exposure varying. Thawed PBMCs were the source of CD4+ T cells, purified by magnetic negative selection. Remarks on this clone: Its antigen remains unidentified.

Broader study findings: Causes of the repertoire differences remain undefined, possibly disease activity or prior therapy. Significantly greater TCR diversity emerged by C4D1 in CD4+ cells but not CD8+ cells.

V lost 6 bases and J lost 3, with 14 bases in between. The CDR3 is made up of 14 amino acids. The germline V gene encodes CDR1 LNHDA and CDR2 SQIVND (reference sequence). Generated by immunoSEQ multiplex PCR, the TCRdb table keeps only in-frame clones and is missing some. Of about 29,000 clones listed, 65% to 90% are singletons. This specimen was CD4+ T cells from blood, taken at baseline. The J gene is TRBJ2-5, the V gene TRBV19; no clear D gene. This receptor was obtained from a human donor with classical Hodgkin lymphoma. CDR3 amino acids: CASRSRRPEETQYF. DNA of the CDR3: TGTGCCAGTAGATCCCGCCGCCCTGAAGAGACCCAGTACTTC. Combining the CDR3 with reference TRBV19 and TRBJ2-5 gives the whole variable domain DGGITQSPKYLFRKEGQNVTLSCEQNLNHDAMYWYRQDPGQGLRLIYYSQIVNDFQKGDIAEGYSVSREKKESFPLTVTSAQKNPTAFYLCASRSRRPEETQYFGPGTRLLVL.